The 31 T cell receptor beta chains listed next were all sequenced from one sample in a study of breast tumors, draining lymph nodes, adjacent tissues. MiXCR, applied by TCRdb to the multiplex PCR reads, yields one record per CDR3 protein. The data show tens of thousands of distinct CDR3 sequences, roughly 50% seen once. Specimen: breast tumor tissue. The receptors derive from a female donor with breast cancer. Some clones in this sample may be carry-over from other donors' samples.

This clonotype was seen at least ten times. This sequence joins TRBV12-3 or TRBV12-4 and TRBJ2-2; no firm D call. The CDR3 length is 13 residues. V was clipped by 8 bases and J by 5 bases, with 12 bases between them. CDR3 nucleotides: TGTGCCAGCCAGAGGACCGGTACCGGGGAGCTGTTTTTT. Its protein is CASQRTGTGELFF.

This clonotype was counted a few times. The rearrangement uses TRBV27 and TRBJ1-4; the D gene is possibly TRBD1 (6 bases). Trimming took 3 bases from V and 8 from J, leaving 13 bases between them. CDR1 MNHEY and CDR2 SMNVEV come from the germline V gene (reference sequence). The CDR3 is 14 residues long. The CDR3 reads CASSFLGAGEKLFF. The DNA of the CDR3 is TGTGCCAGCAGTTTCCTGGGGGCAGGCGAAAAACTGTTTTTT. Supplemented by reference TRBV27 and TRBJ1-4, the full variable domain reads EAQVTQNPRYLITVTGKKLTVTCSQNMNHEYMSWYRQDPGLGLRQIYYSMNVEVTDKGDVPEGYKVSRKEKRNFPLILESPSPNQTSLYFCASSFLGAGEKLFFGSGTQLSVL.

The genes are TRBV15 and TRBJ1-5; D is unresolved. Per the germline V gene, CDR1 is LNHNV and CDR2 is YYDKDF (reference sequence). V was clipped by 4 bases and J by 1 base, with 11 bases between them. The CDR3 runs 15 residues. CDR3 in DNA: TGTGCCACCAGCAAAGGGTCGATAAGCAATCAGCCCCAGCATTTT. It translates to CATSKGSISNQPQHF.

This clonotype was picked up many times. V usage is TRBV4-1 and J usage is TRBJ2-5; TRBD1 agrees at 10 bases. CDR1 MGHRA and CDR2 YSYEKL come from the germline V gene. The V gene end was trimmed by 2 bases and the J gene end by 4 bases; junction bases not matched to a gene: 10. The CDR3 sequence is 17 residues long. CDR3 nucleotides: TGCGCCAGCAGCCAATTAACCGGGACAGGGGTTGGAGAGACCCAGTACTTC. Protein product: CASSQLTGTGVGETQYF.

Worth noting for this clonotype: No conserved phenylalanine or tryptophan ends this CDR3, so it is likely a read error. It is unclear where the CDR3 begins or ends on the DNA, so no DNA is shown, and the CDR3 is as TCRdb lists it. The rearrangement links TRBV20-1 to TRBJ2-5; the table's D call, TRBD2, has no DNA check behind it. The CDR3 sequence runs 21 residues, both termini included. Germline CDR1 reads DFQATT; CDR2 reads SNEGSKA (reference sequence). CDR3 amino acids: CSALDGSPNTYFAFYGYTFGS.

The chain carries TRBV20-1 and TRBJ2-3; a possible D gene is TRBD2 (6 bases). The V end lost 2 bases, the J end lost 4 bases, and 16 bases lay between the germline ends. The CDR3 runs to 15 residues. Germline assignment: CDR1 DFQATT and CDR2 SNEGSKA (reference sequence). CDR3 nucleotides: TGCAGTGCTAGACTCGGGGGTCCACTCGCAGATACGCAGTATTTT. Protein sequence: CSARLGGPLADTQYF.

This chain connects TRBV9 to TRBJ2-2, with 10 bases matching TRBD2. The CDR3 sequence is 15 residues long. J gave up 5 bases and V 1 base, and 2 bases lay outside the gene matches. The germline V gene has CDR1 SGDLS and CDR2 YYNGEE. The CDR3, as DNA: TGTGCCAGCAGCGTAAGCGGGGGGGCAACCGGGGAGCTGTTTTTT. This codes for CASSVSGGATGELFF.

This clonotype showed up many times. CDR3 sequence: CAISEGALSPQHF. CDR3 nucleotide sequence: TGTGCCATCAGTGAAGGAGCGTTGTCGCCCCAGCATTTT. The genes are TRBV10-3 and TRBJ1-5; D uncertain. This CDR3 is built from 13 residues. The germline CDR1 and CDR2 sequences are ENHRY and SYGVKD. Trimming took off 3 bases at V and 9 bases at J, with 12 bases between the two ends.

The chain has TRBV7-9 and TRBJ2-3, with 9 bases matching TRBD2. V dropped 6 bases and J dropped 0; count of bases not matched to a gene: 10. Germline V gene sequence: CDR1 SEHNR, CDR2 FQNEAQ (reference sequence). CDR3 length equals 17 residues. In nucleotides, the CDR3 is TGTGCCAGCAGTGCGGGGCTAGCGGGAACTAGCACAGATACGCAGTATTTT. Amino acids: CASSAGLAGTSTDTQYF. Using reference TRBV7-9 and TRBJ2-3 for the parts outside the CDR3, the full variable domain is DTGVSQNPRHKITKRGQNVTFRCDPISEHNRLYWYRQTLGQGPEFLTYFQNEAQLEKSRLLSDRFSAERPKGSFSTLEIQRTEQGDSAMYLCASSAGLAGTSTDTQYFGPGTRLTVL.

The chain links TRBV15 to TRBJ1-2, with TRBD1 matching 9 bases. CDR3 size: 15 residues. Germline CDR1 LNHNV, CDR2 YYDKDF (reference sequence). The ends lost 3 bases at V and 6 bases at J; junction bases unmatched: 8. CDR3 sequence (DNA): TGTGCCACCAGCAGGGAGGTCGGGACAGGGCATGGCTACACCTTC. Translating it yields CATSREVGTGHGYTF.

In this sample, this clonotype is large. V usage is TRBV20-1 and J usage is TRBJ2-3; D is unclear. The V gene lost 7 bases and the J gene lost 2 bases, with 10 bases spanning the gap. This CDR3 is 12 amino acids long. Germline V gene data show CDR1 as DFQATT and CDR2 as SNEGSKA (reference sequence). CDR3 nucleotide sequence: TGCAGTGTTGGATCCCCCACAGATACGCAGTATTTT. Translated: CSVGSPTDTQYF.

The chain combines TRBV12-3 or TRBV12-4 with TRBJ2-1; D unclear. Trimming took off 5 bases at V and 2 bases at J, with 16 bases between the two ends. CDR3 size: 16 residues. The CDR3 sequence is CASSPTGYGTYNEQFF. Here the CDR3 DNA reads TGTGCCAGCAGTCCCACCGGATACGGAACCTACAATGAGCAGTTCTTC.

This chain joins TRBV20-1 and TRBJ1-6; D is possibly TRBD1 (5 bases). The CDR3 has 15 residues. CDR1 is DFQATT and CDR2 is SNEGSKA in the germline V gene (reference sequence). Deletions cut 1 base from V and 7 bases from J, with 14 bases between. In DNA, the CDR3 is TGCAGTGCTAGAGGGGCAGGGTTTTTAAATTCACCCCTCCACTTT. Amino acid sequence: CSARGAGFLNSPLHF.

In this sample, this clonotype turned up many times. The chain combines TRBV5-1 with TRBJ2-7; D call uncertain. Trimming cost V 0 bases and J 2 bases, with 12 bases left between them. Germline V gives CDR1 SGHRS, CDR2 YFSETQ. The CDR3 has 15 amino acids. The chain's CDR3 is CASSLASADTYEQYF. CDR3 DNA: TGCGCCAGCAGCTTGGCAAGCGCGGATACCTACGAGCAGTACTTC.

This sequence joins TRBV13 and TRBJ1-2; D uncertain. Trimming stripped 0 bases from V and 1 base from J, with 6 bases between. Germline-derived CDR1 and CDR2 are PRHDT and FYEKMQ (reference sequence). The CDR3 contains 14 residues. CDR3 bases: TGTGCCAGCAGCTTAGGGGCGGTTAACTATGGCTACACCTTC. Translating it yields CASSLGAVNYGYTF.

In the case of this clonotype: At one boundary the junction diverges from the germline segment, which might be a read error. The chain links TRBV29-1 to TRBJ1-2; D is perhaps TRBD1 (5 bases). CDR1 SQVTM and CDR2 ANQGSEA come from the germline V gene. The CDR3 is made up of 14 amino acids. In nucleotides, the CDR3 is TGCAGCGCTGAAGACTGGGCAGGGCATTATGGCTACACCTTC. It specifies CSAEDWAGHYGYTF.

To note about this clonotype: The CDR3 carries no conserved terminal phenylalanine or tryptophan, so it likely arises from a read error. The CDR3 DNA follows: TGTGCCAGCAGTAATCGGGGCTACGAGCAGTACCTC. As protein: CASSNRGYEQYL. The genes are TRBV12-3 or TRBV12-4 and TRBJ2-7; a possible D gene is TRBD2 (5 bases). V gave up 5 bases and J gave up 3 bases, with 8 bases separating them. The CDR3 consists of 12 residues.

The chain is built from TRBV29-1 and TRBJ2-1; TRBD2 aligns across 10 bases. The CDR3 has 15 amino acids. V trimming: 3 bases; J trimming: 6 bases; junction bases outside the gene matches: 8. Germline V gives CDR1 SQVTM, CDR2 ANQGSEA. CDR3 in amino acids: CSVEEYLAGVNEQFF. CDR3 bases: TGCAGCGTTGAGGAGTATCTAGCGGGGGTCAATGAGCAGTTCTTC.

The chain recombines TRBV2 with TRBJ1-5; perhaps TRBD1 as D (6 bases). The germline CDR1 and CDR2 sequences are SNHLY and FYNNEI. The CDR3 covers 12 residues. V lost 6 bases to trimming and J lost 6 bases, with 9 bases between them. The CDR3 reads CASRRTAQPQHF. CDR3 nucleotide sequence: TGTGCCAGCAGGCGGACAGCTCAGCCCCAGCATTTT.

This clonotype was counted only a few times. The CDR3 bases are TGCAGTGCTAGGGATCCGGGACAGGAGATCCAGCCCCAGCATTTT. Encoded protein: CSARDPGQEIQPQHF. V and J are TRBV20-1 and TRBJ1-5, with 8 bases fitting TRBD1. Germline CDR1 DFQATT, CDR2 SNEGSKA (reference sequence). Losses at the gene ends were 3 bases for V and 7 bases for J; bases not matched to a gene: 11. The length of the CDR3 is 15 residues.

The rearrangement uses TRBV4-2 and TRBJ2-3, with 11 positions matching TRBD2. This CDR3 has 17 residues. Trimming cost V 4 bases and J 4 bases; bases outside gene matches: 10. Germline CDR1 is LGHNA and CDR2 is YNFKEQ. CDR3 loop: CASSPDSGGARADTQYF. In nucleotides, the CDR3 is TGTGCCAGCAGCCCGGATAGCGGGGGGGCCCGAGCAGATACGCAGTATTTT.

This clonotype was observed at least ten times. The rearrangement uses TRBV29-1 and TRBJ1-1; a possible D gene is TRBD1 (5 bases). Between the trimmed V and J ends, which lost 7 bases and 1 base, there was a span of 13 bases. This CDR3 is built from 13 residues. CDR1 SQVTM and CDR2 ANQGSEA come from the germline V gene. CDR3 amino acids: CSGDHGANTEAFF. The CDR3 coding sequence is TGCAGCGGTGACCACGGGGCGAACACTGAAGCTTTCTTT.

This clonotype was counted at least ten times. This chain's CDR3 is CASSRNRDRVDTGELFF. The CDR3 DNA reads TGCGCCAGCAGCCGGAACCGGGACAGGGTCGACACCGGGGAGCTGTTTTTT. The chain carries TRBV4-1 and TRBJ2-2, with 9 nucleotides matching TRBD1. Unmatched junction bases numbered 9, after V lost 4 bases and J lost 3 bases. This CDR3 region has 17 residues. Germline values: CDR1 MGHRA, CDR2 YSYEKL.

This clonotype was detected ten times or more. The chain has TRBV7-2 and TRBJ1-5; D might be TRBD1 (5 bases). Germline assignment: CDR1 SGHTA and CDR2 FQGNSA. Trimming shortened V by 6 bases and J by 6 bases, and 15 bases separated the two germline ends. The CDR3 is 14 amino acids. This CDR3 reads CASSSPGGSQPQHF. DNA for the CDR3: TGTGCCAGCAGTTCTCCGGGGGGGAGTCAGCCCCAGCATTTT.

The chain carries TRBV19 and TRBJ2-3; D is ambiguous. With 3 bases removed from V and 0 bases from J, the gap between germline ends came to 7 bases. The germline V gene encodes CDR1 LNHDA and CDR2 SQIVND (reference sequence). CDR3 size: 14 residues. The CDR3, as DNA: TGTGCCAGTAGTATCCAGCTTAGCACAGATACGCAGTATTTT. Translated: CASSIQLSTDTQYF.

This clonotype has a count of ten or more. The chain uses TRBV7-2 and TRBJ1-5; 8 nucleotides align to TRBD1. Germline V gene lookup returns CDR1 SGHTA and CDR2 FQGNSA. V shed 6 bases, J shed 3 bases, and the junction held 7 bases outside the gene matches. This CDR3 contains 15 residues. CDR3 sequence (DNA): TGTGCCAGCAGGGGCGGGACAGGCGTCAATCAGCCCCAGCATTTT. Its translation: CASRGGTGVNQPQHF. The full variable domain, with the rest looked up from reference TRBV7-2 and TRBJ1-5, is GAGVSQSPSNKVTEKGKDVELRCDPISGHTALYWYRQSLGQGLEFLIYFQGNSAPDKSGLPSDRFSAERTGGSVSTLTIQRTQQEDSAVYLCASRGGTGVNQPQHFGDGTRLSIL.

CDR3 nucleotide sequence: TGCAGTGCTAGAGGTACCAAGAGTCAGCCCCAGCATTTT. Amino acid sequence: CSARGTKSQPQHF. The chain links TRBV20-1 to TRBJ1-5; D not resolved. Germline CDR1 and CDR2: DFQATT and SNEGSKA (reference sequence). Trimming took 1 base from V and 6 from J, leaving 10 bases between them. The CDR3 is 13 amino acids.

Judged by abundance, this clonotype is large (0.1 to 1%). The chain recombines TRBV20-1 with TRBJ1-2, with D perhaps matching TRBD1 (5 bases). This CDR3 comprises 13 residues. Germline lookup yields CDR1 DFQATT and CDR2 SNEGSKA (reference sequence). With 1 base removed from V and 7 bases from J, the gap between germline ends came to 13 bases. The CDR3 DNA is TGCAGTGCTAGAGGATGGCAGGGAAGTGGCTACACCTTC. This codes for CSARGWQGSGYTF.

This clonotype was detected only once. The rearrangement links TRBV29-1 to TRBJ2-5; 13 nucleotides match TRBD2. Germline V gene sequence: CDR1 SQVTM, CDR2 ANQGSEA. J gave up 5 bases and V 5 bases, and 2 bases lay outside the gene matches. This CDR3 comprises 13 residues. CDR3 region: CSVPGLAGETQYF. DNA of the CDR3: TGCAGCGTTCCGGGACTAGCGGGGGAGACCCAGTACTTC.

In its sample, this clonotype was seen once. DNA for the CDR3: TGTGCCAGCAAACGGACAGGGGTGGGGGAGCTGTTTTTT. This encodes CASKRTGVGELFF. V is TRBV10-3 and J is TRBJ2-2, with 9 positions matching TRBD1. V shed 10 bases, J shed 8 bases, and the junction held 8 bases outside the gene matches. CDR3 length: 13 amino acids. Germline CDR1 and CDR2: ENHRY and SYGVKD.

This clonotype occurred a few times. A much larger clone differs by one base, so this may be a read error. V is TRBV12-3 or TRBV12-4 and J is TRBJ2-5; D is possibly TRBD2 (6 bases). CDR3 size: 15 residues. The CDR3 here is CASSPELAHQEAQYF. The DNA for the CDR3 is TGTGCCAGCAGCCCCGAACTAGCCCATCAAGAGGCCCAGTACTTC.